Listed here are 29 T cell receptor beta chains from one sample, sequenced in a study of blood T cell repertoires in COVID-19. Sequencing was performed with immunoSEQ multiplex PCR; in TCRdb, only in-frame clones are kept and a portion is missing. The sample carries just under 150,000 clones, around nine tenths recorded once. The specimen was peripheral blood. Receptors were obtained from a woman in her forties or fifties with active or convalescent COVID-19.

This clone turned up a few times. V and J are TRBV10-3 and TRBJ1-2; D is ambiguous. V lost 2 bases and J lost 6, with 13 bases in between. Germline-derived CDR1 and CDR2 are ENHRY and SYGVKD. This CDR3 contains 14 residues. CDR3 sequence: CAISEPRRGDGYTF. In nucleotides, the CDR3 is TGTGCCATCAGTGAGCCCCGGCGGGGAGATGGCTACACCTTC.

This rearrangement joins TRBV30 to TRBJ1-2; D unclear. CDR3 length: 12 amino acids. Germline loops: CDR1 GTSNPN, CDR2 SVGIG (reference sequence). V lost 4 bases and J 4 bases, leaving 10 bases between the germline ends. The CDR3 DNA is TGTGCCTGGAATGAGGGTTCCTATGGCTACACCTTC. It specifies CAWNEGSYGYTF.

The chain couples TRBV5-1 to TRBJ1-2; a possible D gene is TRBD1 (6 bases). CDR3 size: 15 residues. Trimming pared 6 bases from V and 3 bases from J, leaving 18 bases between. Per germline, CDR1 SGHRS and CDR2 YFSETQ. CDR3 bases: TGCGCCAGCACCCCTGAACCAGGGGTTGACTATGGCTACACCTTC. It is translated as CASTPEPGVDYGYTF.

The chain combines TRBV5-1 with TRBJ2-1; maybe TRBD1 (6 bases). The CDR3 contains 14 residues. V lost 2 bases and J lost 3, with 9 bases in between. The germline CDR1 and CDR2 sequences are SGHRS and YFSETQ. The CDR3 DNA is TGCGCCAGCAGCTTCGGACAGAACTACAATGAGCAGTTCTTC. It codes for CASSFGQNYNEQFF.

The J gene is TRBJ2-7, the V gene TRBV7-2; 12 bases map to TRBD2. The CDR3 spans 14 residues. J gave up 3 bases and V 6 bases, and 3 bases lay outside the gene matches. The germline CDR1 and CDR2 sequences are SGHTA and FQGNSA. The CDR3 DNA reads as TGTGCCAGCAGGGGACTAGCGGGCCTCTACGAGCAGTACTTC. Translating it yields CASRGLAGLYEQYF.

The CDR3 sequence: CASSDSLGSYNEQFF. The CDR3, as DNA: TGTGCCAGCAGTGACTCCCTAGGTTCCTACAATGAGCAGTTCTTC. V is TRBV6-4 and J is TRBJ2-1; no reliable D call. Germline V lookup: CDR1 MRHNA, CDR2 SNTAGT. CDR3 length: 15 residues. V was pared by 0 bases and J by 1 base, with 7 bases between.

The V call is TRBV18, the J call TRBJ2-5; D uncertain. Trimming took 5 bases from V and 9 from J, leaving 22 bases between them. The CDR3 runs to 15 residues. Germline V gene data show CDR1 as KGHSH and CDR2 as LQKENI. This chain's CDR3 is CASSSTYDQASAQYF. As DNA, the CDR3 is TGTGCCAGCTCATCCACGTATGACCAAGCGTCGGCCCAGTACTTC.

The chain has TRBV4-3 and TRBJ2-2; 8 nucleotides match TRBD1. From germline, CDR1 is LGHNA and CDR2 YSLEER. The CDR3 totals 15 residues. The ends lost 1 base at V and 9 bases at J; junction bases unmatched: 7. The CDR3 reads CASSQVNRGDRELFF. The CDR3 DNA follows: TGCGCCAGCAGCCAAGTTAACAGGGGGGACCGGGAGCTGTTTTTT.

The rearrangement joins TRBV30 to TRBJ1-1, with D possibly matching TRBD1 (5 bases). This CDR3 comprises 14 residues. In germline, CDR1 is GTSNPN, CDR2 SVGIG (reference sequence). Trimming stripped 1 base from V and 1 base from J, with 10 bases between. The CDR3 nucleotides are TGTGCCTGGAGTGCACAGGTTGAGAACACTGAAGCTTTCTTT. It encodes CAWSAQVENTEAFF.

The rearrangement links TRBV9 to TRBJ2-1; D perhaps matches TRBD2 (6 bases). CDR3 size: 15 residues. The germline V and J ends were trimmed by 0 bases and 4 bases, with 11 bases remaining between them. Per the germline V gene, CDR1 is SGDLS and CDR2 is YYNGEE. CDR3 loop: CASSVGSGQYNEQFF. The CDR3 bases are TGTGCCAGCAGCGTAGGTAGCGGACAATACAATGAGCAGTTCTTC.

The chain has TRBV6-2 or TRBV6-3 and TRBJ2-1; D is possibly TRBD2 (6 bases). The V end lost 5 bases, the J end lost 0 bases, and 14 bases lay between the germline ends. Germline V lookup: CDR1 MNHEY, CDR2 SVGEGT. The CDR3 has 16 residues. CDR3 in DNA: TGTGCCAGCAGTCGTCTAGCGCTGAGCTCCTACAATGAGCAGTTCTTC. Encoded protein: CASSRLALSSYNEQFF.

The chain uses TRBV9 and TRBJ1-5, with D perhaps matching TRBD1 (5 bases). V was cut by 3 bases and J by 0 bases, with 25 bases left in between. The CDR3 has 20 residues. CDR1 SGDLS and CDR2 YYNGEE come from the germline V gene. CDR3 residues: CASSDKPGTPEGVSNQPQHF. CDR3 coding DNA: TGTGCCAGCAGCGATAAGCCCGGGACCCCGGAGGGTGTTAGCAATCAGCCCCAGCATTTT.

The chain is built from TRBV15 and TRBJ2-5; 8 bases line up with TRBD1. Germline V gene lookup returns CDR1 LNHNV and CDR2 YYDKDF (reference sequence). Germline trimming cut 3 bases from V and 4 bases from J; bases unmatched to any gene: 10. The CDR3 covers 16 residues. CDR3 nucleotides: TGTGCCACCAGCAGGAATCGACAGGGGTTGAGAGAGACCCAGTACTTC. Protein sequence: CATSRNRQGLRETQYF.

This chain joins TRBV28 and TRBJ1-4, with D hard to call. V lost 7 bases and J lost 7, with 19 bases in between. The CDR3 contains 15 residues. Germline assignment: CDR1 MDHEN and CDR2 SYDVKM. The CDR3 here is CASNHNGRGGEKLFF. The CDR3 nucleotides are TGTGCCAGCAATCACAACGGCCGAGGCGGTGAAAAACTGTTTTTT.

The rearrangement uses TRBV7-9 and TRBJ2-2; TRBD1 aligns across 7 bases. V dropped 4 bases and J dropped 3; count of bases not matched to a gene: 8. The germline gives CDR1 SEHNR, CDR2 FQNEAQ (reference sequence). There are 16 residues in the CDR3. CDR3 DNA sequence: TGTGCCAGCAGCTCAGAAGACAGGGAGCACACCGGGGAGCTGTTTTTT. Translating gives CASSSEDREHTGELFF.

This clone was counted between two and nine times. This chain joins TRBV19 and TRBJ1-1; possibly TRBD1 for D (5 bases). Trimming shortened V by 4 bases and J by 5 bases, and 11 bases separated the two germline ends. The CDR3 loop spans 13 amino acids. In germline, CDR1 is LNHDA, CDR2 SQIVND (reference sequence). CDR3 protein: CASSTGYATEAFF. The DNA of the CDR3 is TGTGCCAGTAGTACAGGGTACGCGACTGAAGCTTTCTTT.

This chain links TRBV7-9 with TRBJ2-3; unclear D gene. The CDR3 runs 11 residues. Germline V gene lookup returns CDR1 SEHNR and CDR2 FQNEAQ (reference sequence). Trimming removed 5 bases from V and 6 bases from J, with 6 bases in between. In nucleotides, the CDR3 is TGTGCCAGCAGCCCCCTTGATACGCAGTATTTT. Translated, it gives CASSPLDTQYF.

The CDR3 bases are TGTGCCAGCAGCCAAGATCTGGGCGGGAGGATAAATGAGCAGTTCTTC. It encodes CASSQDLGGRINEQFF. This rearrangement joins TRBV4-2 to TRBJ2-1; 8 bases line up with TRBD2. Unmatched junction bases numbered 8, after V lost 0 bases and J lost 7 bases. The germline gives CDR1 LGHNA, CDR2 YNFKEQ. CDR3 size: 16 residues.

The rearrangement uses TRBV28 and TRBJ1-4, with a possible D match to TRBD1 (6 bases). CDR1 and CDR2 (germline): MDHEN, SYDVKM. This CDR3 contains 15 residues. The ends were cut back, 6 bases at V and 8 bases at J, with 19 bases in the middle. The CDR3 loop reads CASRYGAGTYEKLFF. The CDR3 bases are TGTGCCAGCAGGTACGGGGCAGGGACATACGAAAAACTGTTTTTT.

The chain has TRBV7-2 and TRBJ2-2; TRBD1 might be the D (6 bases). CDR3 length: 15 amino acids. Germline CDR1 is SGHTA and CDR2 is FQGNSA. Trimming stripped 1 base from V and 3 bases from J, with 9 bases between. CDR3 protein: CASSLVQGDTGELFF. The CDR3 DNA follows: TGTGCCAGCAGCTTAGTACAGGGTGACACCGGGGAGCTGTTTTTT. The full variable domain, with the rest looked up from reference TRBV7-2 and TRBJ2-2, is GAGVSQSPSNKVTEKGKDVELRCDPISGHTALYWYRQSLGQGLEFLIYFQGNSAPDKSGLPSDRFSAERTGGSVSTLTIQRTQQEDSAVYLCASSLVQGDTGELFFGEGSRLTVL.

The rearrangement joins TRBV7-2 to TRBJ1-6; no reliable D call. Germline V gives CDR1 SGHTA, CDR2 FQGNSA. The CDR3 has 14 residues. The V gene lost 0 bases and the J gene lost 6 bases, with 6 bases spanning the gap. The CDR3 DNA reads TGTGCCAGCAGCTTAGCGCAGTTTAATTCACCCCTCCACTTT. This codes for CASSLAQFNSPLHF.

This sequence joins TRBV25-1 and TRBJ2-5, with TRBD1 identical over 10 bases. CDR1 and CDR2 from the germline V gene are MGHDK and SYGVNS. With 4 bases clipped from V and 2 bases from J, the junction kept 1 base outside the gene matches. CDR3 length: 14 amino acids. Written as DNA, the CDR3 is TGTGCCAGCAGTGCGGGACAGGGGCAAGAGACCCAGTACTTC. Residues: CASSAGQGQETQYF.

The chain has TRBV7-2 and TRBJ2-7; 10 bases align to TRBD2. CDR1 is SGHTA and CDR2 is FQGNSA in the germline V gene. The length of the CDR3 is 13 residues. V trimming: 3 bases; J trimming: 5 bases; junction bases outside the gene matches: 1. CDR3 bases: TGTGCCAGCAGCTTCGGGACTAGCGACGAGCAGTACTTC. Translated, it gives CASSFGTSDEQYF.

This clone has only one observation. The chain has TRBV19 and TRBJ2-7; possible D gene TRBD2, 6 bases. The CDR3 is 14 residues long. The V gene lost 6 bases and the J gene lost 2 bases, with 14 bases spanning the gap. Germline CDR1 is LNHDA and CDR2 is SQIVND (reference sequence). CDR3 DNA sequence: TGTGCCAGTAGCCCCGGACTACCCGCCTACGAGCAGTACTTC. This codes for CASSPGLPAYEQYF.

The chain has TRBV7-9 and TRBJ1-2; D might be TRBD1 (5 bases). V lost 0 bases, J lost 7 bases, and 21 bases lay in between. Germline CDR1 and CDR2: SEHNR and FQNEAQ (reference sequence). This CDR3 comprises 17 residues. This chain's CDR3 is CASSLAALDSNQGGYTF. The CDR3, as DNA: TGTGCCAGCAGCTTAGCCGCTCTAGACAGCAACCAAGGTGGCTACACCTTC.

This chain connects TRBV9 to TRBJ2-3, with D tentatively TRBD1 (7 bases). With 0 bases removed from V and 3 bases from J, the gap between germline ends came to 11 bases. The CDR3 loop spans 15 amino acids. Germline V gene sequence: CDR1 SGDLS, CDR2 YYNGEE. The CDR3 sequence: CASSVAGGRTDTQYF. CDR3 in DNA: TGTGCCAGCAGCGTAGCAGGGGGGAGGACAGATACGCAGTATTTT.

The chain employs TRBV30 and TRBJ2-1, with TRBD1 matching 7 bases. Germline V gene data show CDR1 as GTSNPN and CDR2 as SVGIG (reference sequence). V was clipped by 7 bases and J by 2 bases; unmatched bases: 5. CDR3 length equals 13 residues. The CDR3: CAFRQGPYNEQFF. DNA of the CDR3: TGTGCCTTCCGACAGGGACCCTACAATGAGCAGTTCTTC.

The chain recombines TRBV7-2 with TRBJ1-5; 7 bases agree with TRBD1. V lost 2 bases, J lost 2 bases, and 3 bases stayed unmatched. Germline lookup yields CDR1 SGHTA and CDR2 FQGNSA. This CDR3 has 15 residues. DNA of the CDR3: TGTGCCAGCAGCTTAAACAGGGGTGGCAATCAGCCCCAGCATTTT. Protein sequence: CASSLNRGGNQPQHF.

The chain joins TRBV28 to TRBJ2-7; weak D call: TRBD2 (5 bases). The CDR3 has 15 amino acids. CDR1 and CDR2 from the germline V gene are MDHEN and SYDVKM. The V and J ends lost 4 bases and 3 bases respectively, with 16 bases between them. CDR3 sequence: CASSWAGINYYEQYF. The CDR3 DNA follows: TGTGCCAGCAGTTGGGCCGGGATTAACTACTACGAGCAGTACTTC.